The 28 T cell receptor beta chains listed next were all sequenced from one sample in a study of T cell responses to AZD1222 COVID-19 vaccine. Data came from immunoSEQ multiplex PCR; TCRdb stores just in-frame clones and leaves some out. Altogether under 200,000 clones are present, more than 90% being singletons, with the ten largest covering about 1.6%. The sample consisted of peripheral blood, taken on day 0 of AZD1222 vaccination. All receptors come from an adult in good health.

The V gene is TRBV7-9, the J gene TRBJ1-3; TRBD1 matches at 7 bases. The trim removed 5 bases at V and 0 bases at J, leaving 4 bases unmatched. Looked up from germline, CDR1 is SEHNR and CDR2 is FQNEAQ (reference sequence). The CDR3 length is 15 residues. CDR3 bases: TGTGCCAGCAGCACGCGACAGGGCTCTGGAAACACCATATATTTT. It specifies CASSTRQGSGNTIYF.

This clone was counted a single time. This rearrangement joins TRBV23-1 to TRBJ2-3; TRBD1 aligns across 7 bases. TRBV23-1 is an ORF for which the function is uncertain. The V gene end was trimmed by 3 bases and the J gene end by 2 bases; junction bases not matched to a gene: 8. The CDR3 contains 16 residues. The CDR3 loop reads CASSQRPGQTTDTQYF. CDR3 DNA: TGCGCCAGCAGTCAGAGGCCGGGACAGACCACAGATACGCAGTATTTT.

V usage is TRBV19 and J usage is TRBJ1-5, with 8 bases matching TRBD1. The V and J ends lost 3 bases and 3 bases, in that order; junction bases with no gene match: 4. Germline CDR1 reads LNHDA; CDR2 reads SQIVND (reference sequence). The CDR3 totals 15 residues. The CDR3 spells CASSIPDRDNQPQHF. The CDR3 coding sequence is TGTGCCAGTAGTATCCCGGACAGGGACAATCAGCCCCAGCATTTT.

V gene TRBV6-5 combines with J gene TRBJ1-4; 8 bases line up with TRBD1. Germline CDR1 is MNHEY and CDR2 is SVGAGI. The CDR3 has 15 residues. V was pared by 6 bases and J by 5 bases, with 8 bases of the junction left unmatched. The CDR3 nucleotides read TGTGCCAGCAGCCCGTCAGGGGGCTTGAATGAAAAACTGTTTTTT. Protein: CASSPSGGLNEKLFF.

A single count supports this clone. The CDR3 here is CASKGGNYGYTF. Written as DNA, the CDR3 is TGTGCCAGCAAAGGAGGAAACTATGGCTACACCTTC. The chain is built from TRBV2 and TRBJ1-2; no definite D call. CDR3 length equals 12 residues. Trimming took 7 bases from V and 2 from J, leaving 8 bases between them. Germline V gene lookup returns CDR1 SNHLY and CDR2 FYNNEI.

The V call is TRBV7-9, the J call TRBJ2-7; 7 bases fit TRBD1. V lost 5 bases to trimming and J lost 2 bases; unmatched junction nucleotides: 6. Germline V lookup: CDR1 SEHNR, CDR2 FQNEAQ (reference sequence). The CDR3 has 14 residues. In nucleotides, the CDR3 is TGTGCCAGCAGCCCAACAGGGGCGGCCTACGAGCAGTACTTC. Residues: CASSPTGAAYEQYF.

This chain links TRBV2 with TRBJ2-2; tentatively, D is TRBD2 (5 bases). The CDR3 length is 12 residues. Germline CDR1 SNHLY, CDR2 FYNNEI. V lost 7 bases and J 6 bases, leaving 9 bases between the germline ends. The CDR3, as DNA: TGTGCCAGCAAGGCCGGGGCCGGGGAGCTGTTTTTT. Its protein is CASKAGAGELFF.

This chain joins TRBV7-2 and TRBJ1-2, with D unresolved. Germline-derived CDR1 and CDR2 are SGHTA and FQGNSA. This CDR3 has 14 residues. The germline V and J ends were trimmed by 2 bases and 0 bases, with 7 bases remaining between them. Written as DNA, the CDR3 is TGTGCCAGCAGCTTAAGCAGCGCTAACTATGGCTACACCTTC. It translates to CASSLSSANYGYTF.

The V gene is TRBV11-2, the J gene TRBJ1-1, with 7 bases that match TRBD1. The CDR3 is 16 residues long. Germline V gene data show CDR1 as SGHAT and CDR2 as FQNNGV. J was trimmed by 7 bases and V by 5 bases; bases with no gene match: 16. The CDR3 protein is CASSPPPRGSLNEAFF. The CDR3 region has the DNA TGTGCCAGCAGCCCTCCCCCCAGGGGGTCTCTGAATGAAGCTTTCTTT.

The rearrangement joins TRBV7-9 to TRBJ2-2; D unclear. CDR3 size: 14 residues. Deletions cut 1 base from V and 1 base from J, with 4 bases between. Germline values: CDR1 SEHNR, CDR2 FQNEAQ (reference sequence). The DNA for the CDR3 is TGTGCCAGCAGCTTAGAACAGAACACCGGGGAGCTGTTTTTT. This encodes CASSLEQNTGELFF.

The rearrangement links TRBV6-5 to TRBJ2-5; D is uncertain. The germline CDR1 and CDR2 sequences are MNHEY and SVGAGI. Between the trimmed V and J ends, which lost 6 bases and 5 bases, there was a span of 10 bases. The CDR3 runs to 12 residues. The CDR3, as DNA: TGTGCCAGCAGCTCACAGTGGGAGACCCAGTACTTC. Translating it yields CASSSQWETQYF.

The chain carries TRBV6-1 and TRBJ2-3, with TRBD2 matching 13 bases. Unmatched junction bases numbered 9, after V lost 4 bases and J lost 8 bases. Germline V gene lookup returns CDR1 MNHNS and CDR2 SASEGT. The CDR3 length is 16 residues. In nucleotides, the CDR3 is TGTGCCAGCAGTGTCACTAGCGGGGGGGGCGTGGGTACGCAGTATTTT. It is translated as CASSVTSGGGVGTQYF.

The genes are TRBV6-5 and TRBJ1-2; weak D call: TRBD1 (6 bases). The V end lost 0 bases, the J end lost 7 bases, and 15 bases lay between the germline ends. CDR1 is MNHEY and CDR2 is SVGAGI in the germline V gene. This CDR3 comprises 15 residues. CDR3 nucleotides: TGTGCCAGCAGTTACTCAAACAGGGCAGTAGGTGGCTACACCTTC. This encodes CASSYSNRAVGGYTF.

CDR3 in amino acids: CASSLVGQGSSGANVLTF. In nucleotides, the CDR3 is TGTGCCAGCAGCCTGGTGGGACAGGGTAGCTCTGGGGCCAACGTCCTGACTTTC. This chain links TRBV7-3 with TRBJ2-6; 9 bases map to TRBD1. Germline values: CDR1 SGHTA, CDR2 FQGTGA. This CDR3 region has 18 residues. The junction had 8 bases not matched to a gene; V was cut back by 5 bases and J by 0 bases.

The J gene is TRBJ1-4, the V gene TRBV5-4, with a tentative D call TRBD1 (6 bases). Trimming cost V 3 bases and J 8 bases, with 14 bases left between them. Germline assignment: CDR1 SGHNT and CDR2 YYREEE (reference sequence). The CDR3 covers 14 residues. CDR3 sequence reads: CASSSGTYQEKLFF. CDR3 DNA sequence: TGTGCCAGCAGCTCCGGGACATATCAGGAAAAACTGTTTTTT. Full variable domain (remainder filled in from reference TRBV5-4 and TRBJ1-4): ETGVTQSPTHLIKTRGQQVTLRCSSQSGHNTVSWYQQALGQGPQFIFQYYREEENGRGNFPPRFSGLQFPNYSSELNVNALELDDSALYLCASSSGTYQEKLFFGSGTQLSVL.

This rearrangement joins TRBV27 to TRBJ1-3, with D unresolved. The CDR3 extends over 13 amino acids. Per the germline V gene, CDR1 is MNHEY and CDR2 is SMNVEV (reference sequence). Between the trimmed V and J ends, which lost 3 bases and 0 bases, there was a span of 3 bases. The CDR3 DNA sequence: TGTGCCAGCAGTTTGGTCTCTGGAAACACCATATATTTT. It is translated as CASSLVSGNTIYF.

The genes are TRBV18 and TRBJ2-3, with D perhaps TRBD2 (6 bases). From germline, CDR1 is KGHSH and CDR2 LQKENI. Trimming shortened V by 3 bases and J by 3 bases, and 19 bases separated the two germline ends. The CDR3 consists of 17 residues. The CDR3: CASSPSLASMGTDTQYF. The DNA of the CDR3 is TGTGCCAGCTCACCCTCACTAGCATCCATGGGGACAGATACGCAGTATTTT.

The CDR3 reads CASSFQRETDTQYF. The CDR3 DNA follows: TGCGCCAGCAGCTTTCAGCGGGAGACAGATACGCAGTATTTT. This rearrangement joins TRBV5-1 to TRBJ2-3; 8 bases agree with TRBD2. With V trimmed by 2 bases and J by 3 bases, 2 bases remained unmatched. Germline CDR1 SGHRS, CDR2 YFSETQ. The CDR3 is made up of 14 amino acids.

This clone turned up a few times. The sample has other DNA sequences that encode this CDR3 too. The chain employs TRBV18 and TRBJ2-7; TRBD1 or TRBD2 may be the D gene (5 bases each). The V gene lost 2 bases and the J gene lost 3 bases, with 11 bases spanning the gap. The CDR3 is 14 residues long. Looked up from germline, CDR1 is KGHSH and CDR2 is LQKENI. The CDR3 coding sequence is TGTGCCAGCTCACCAAGCGGCCAGGGCTACGAGCAGTACTTC. Protein: CASSPSGQGYEQYF.

CDR3 in DNA: TGTGCCAGCAGCCAGGGGGGGAATGGCTACACCTTC. Protein sequence: CASSQGGNGYTF. V is TRBV3-1 (or the pseudogene TRBV3-2) and J is TRBJ1-2; a weak D match, TRBD1 (5 bases). Germline V lookup: CDR1 LGHDT, CDR2 YNNKEL (reference sequence). This CDR3 has 12 residues. V gave up 3 bases and J gave up 6 bases, with 8 bases separating them.

The chain combines TRBV11-2 with TRBJ2-7; possible D gene TRBD1, 7 bases. CDR3 length: 18 amino acids. The V end lost 0 bases, the J end lost 4 bases, and 22 bases lay between the germline ends. The V gene's germline CDR1 is SGHAT and CDR2 FQNNGV. The CDR3 region has the DNA TGTGCCAGCAGCTTAGAACTAGGGGGCCATGGGGCGGGATACGAGCAGTACTTC. Residues: CASSLELGGHGAGYEQYF.

This clone has just one count. The J gene is TRBJ1-2, the V gene TRBV11-3, with D possibly matching TRBD1 (5 bases). The V gene's germline CDR1 is SGHNT and CDR2 YENEEA. The CDR3 totals 12 residues. Trimming took off 5 bases at V and 7 bases at J, with 11 bases between the two ends. CDR3 residues: CASSDEGFGYTF. The CDR3 region has the DNA TGTGCCAGCAGCGACGAGGGGTTTGGCTACACCTTC.

The rearrangement uses TRBV19 and TRBJ1-1, with 8 bases fitting TRBD1. CDR1 is LNHDA, CDR2 SQIVND, per germline (reference sequence). This CDR3 comprises 15 residues. V was pared by 10 bases and J by 0 bases, with 10 bases of the junction left unmatched. CDR3: CATNRRQGLNTEAFF. CDR3 nucleotides: TGTGCCACCAACCGGCGACAGGGGCTGAACACTGAAGCTTTCTTT.

The chain couples TRBV15 to TRBJ1-3; possible D gene TRBD1, 6 bases. The CDR3 spans 16 residues. The germline V and J ends were trimmed by 3 bases and 8 bases, with 20 bases remaining between them. Germline-derived CDR1 and CDR2 are LNHNV and YYDKDF (reference sequence). The CDR3 here is CATSREKTGGLDTIYF. DNA for the CDR3: TGTGCCACCAGCAGGGAAAAGACCGGGGGGCTAGACACCATATATTTT. The variable domain in full, completed from reference TRBV15 and TRBJ1-3, reads DAMVIQNPRYQVTQFGKPVTLSCSQTLNHNVMYWYQQKSSQAPKLLFHYYDKDFNNEADTPDNFQSRRPNTSFCFLDIRSPGLGDTAMYLCATSREKTGGLDTIYFGEGSWLTVV.

This clone was seen a single time. The chain has TRBV25-1 and TRBJ1-2; D is unclear. The CDR3 has 13 amino acids. Trimming removed 4 bases from V and 4 bases from J, with 10 bases in between. Germline V gene lookup returns CDR1 MGHDK and CDR2 SYGVNS. CDR3 amino acids: CASSAGSRYGYTF. In DNA, the CDR3 is TGTGCCAGCAGTGCCGGGAGCCGCTATGGCTACACCTTC.

The chain uses TRBV7-6 and TRBJ2-5; 9 nucleotides line up with TRBD2. CDR3 length: 16 residues. Germline-derived CDR1 and CDR2 are SGHVS and FNYEAQ. With V trimmed by 3 bases and J by 1 base, 6 bases remained unmatched. CDR3 sequence (DNA): TGTGCCAGCAGCTTGACTAGCGGCCGTCTCCAAGAGACCCAGTACTTC. It codes for CASSLTSGRLQETQYF.

The chain employs TRBV7-8 and TRBJ2-7; D might be TRBD2 (6 bases). The germline gives CDR1 SGHVS, CDR2 FQNEAQ. With 5 bases removed from V and 2 bases from J, the gap between germline ends came to 10 bases. CDR3 length: 13 residues. This chain's CDR3 is CASSAGGTYEQYF. CDR3 nucleotide sequence: TGTGCCAGCAGCGCCGGAGGGACCTACGAGCAGTACTTC.

The genes are TRBV7-9 and TRBJ1-1, with 8 bases lining up with TRBD1. Trimming at V came to 1 base and at J to 4 bases, leaving 2 bases not matched to a gene. Germline V CDR1 and CDR2: SEHNR, FQNEAQ (reference sequence). The CDR3 is made up of 14 amino acids. The CDR3 is CASSLEQGVTEAFF. DNA of the CDR3: TGTGCCAGCAGCTTAGAACAGGGGGTCACTGAAGCTTTCTTT.